The next 15 T cell receptor beta chains were all read from a single sample in a study of blood T cell repertoires in COVID-19. Profiling relied on immunoSEQ multiplex PCR, and the TCRdb table lists in-frame clones only, not all of them. The table includes some 150,000 clones, about 85% detected once. The specimen sequenced was peripheral blood. All receptors derive from a man between 60 and 75 years old with COVID-19, enrolled during active disease.

This rearrangement joins TRBV18 to TRBJ1-2; D not certain. Germline V CDR1 and CDR2: KGHSH, LQKENI. Trimming left V 2 bases short and J 2 bases short, with 9 bases between. CDR3 length: 14 residues. CDR3 loop: CASSPTQANYGYTF. CDR3 sequence (DNA): TGTGCCAGCTCACCAACCCAGGCGAACTATGGCTACACCTTC.

This sequence joins TRBV6-5 and TRBJ1-1; TRBD1 is a possible D gene (6 bases). The CDR3 consists of 13 residues. V was shortened by 8 bases and J by 7 bases, with 17 bases between the two germline ends. The germline gives CDR1 MNHEY, CDR2 SVGAGI. CDR3 in amino acids: CASFFNPQGEAFF. The DNA of the CDR3 is TGTGCCAGCTTTTTCAATCCACAGGGTGAAGCTTTCTTT.

This clone came up a few times. The chain employs TRBV3-1 (or the pseudogene TRBV3-2) and TRBJ1-1; D not certain. The CDR3 runs to 13 residues. Germline V gene lookup returns CDR1 LGHDT and CDR2 YNNKEL (reference sequence). Trimming shortened V by 4 bases and J by 1 base, and 7 bases separated the two germline ends. The CDR3 spells CASSPRANTEAFF. CDR3 DNA: TGTGCCAGCAGCCCCCGAGCGAACACTGAAGCTTTCTTT.

This clone was found once. V gene TRBV29-1 combines with J gene TRBJ2-1, with 13 bases identical to TRBD2. The J segment lost 9 bases and the V segment lost 6 bases, leaving 20 bases of the junction unmatched. The CDR3 spans 18 residues. Germline-derived CDR1 and CDR2 are SQVTM and ANQGSEA. The CDR3 reads CSVTPGLAGLGSVSEQFF. For the CDR3, the DNA is TGCAGCGTCACACCGGGACTAGCGGGGTTAGGGTCGGTTAGTGAGCAGTTCTTC.

This chain links TRBV2 with TRBJ1-2, with D possibly TRBD1 on 6 matching bases. Germline loops: CDR1 SNHLY, CDR2 FYNNEI. The CDR3 consists of 12 residues. With 8 bases removed from V and 2 bases from J, the gap between germline ends came to 9 bases. The CDR3 DNA is TGTGCCAGCGGAGGACAGAACTATGGCTACACCTTC. Protein sequence: CASGGQNYGYTF. Full variable domain (remainder filled in from reference TRBV2 and TRBJ1-2): EPEVTQTPSHQVTQMGQEVILRCVPISNHLYFYWYRQILGQKVEFLVSFYNNEISEKSEIFDDQFSVERPDGSNFTLKIRSTKLEDSAMYFCASGGQNYGYTFGSGTRLTVV.

The V and J genes are TRBV9 and TRBJ1-5; 7 bases line up with TRBD1. The V gene's germline CDR1 is SGDLS and CDR2 YYNGEE. Trimming removed 0 bases from V and 2 bases from J; junction bases left unmatched: 2. CDR3 size: 15 residues. CDR3 DNA sequence: TGTGCCAGCAGCGTAGACGGGACAGGCAATCAGCCCCAGCATTTT. This encodes CASSVDGTGNQPQHF. Full variable domain (remainder filled in from reference TRBV9 and TRBJ1-5): DSGVTQTPKHLITATGQRVTLRCSPRSGDLSVYWYQQSLDQGLQFLIQYYNGEERAKGNILERFSAQQFPDLHSELNLSSLELGDSALYFCASSVDGTGNQPQHFGDGTRLSIL.

This clone was detected only once. The genes are TRBV18 and TRBJ1-1, with D maybe TRBD1 (5 bases). The length of the CDR3 is 17 residues. Between the trimmed V and J ends, which lost 0 bases and 2 bases, there was a span of 16 bases. Germline assignment: CDR1 KGHSH and CDR2 LQKENI. Written as DNA, the CDR3 is TGTGCCAGCTCACCACCTTCCCGGACAAGATTTAACACTGAAGCTTTCTTT. It specifies CASSPPSRTRFNTEAFF.

The chain has TRBV6-2 or TRBV6-3 and TRBJ1-2; 9 nucleotides agree with TRBD1. CDR1 is MNHEY and CDR2 is SVGEGT in the germline V gene. V lost 2 bases to trimming and J lost 2 bases; unmatched junction nucleotides: 3. The CDR3 sequence is 15 residues long. The CDR3 loop reads CASSYGGTGNYGYTF. The CDR3 nucleotides are TGTGCCAGCAGTTACGGAGGGACAGGGAACTATGGCTACACCTTC.

CDR3: CASSAMDRGNQPQHF. CDR3 coding DNA: TGTGCCAGCAGCGCGATGGACAGGGGCAATCAGCCCCAGCATTTT. V gene TRBV6-2 or TRBV6-3 combines with J gene TRBJ1-5, with 8 bases fitting TRBD1. Germline loops: CDR1 MNHEY, CDR2 SVGEGT. The CDR3 runs 15 residues. The ends lost 6 bases at V and 2 bases at J; junction bases unmatched: 6.

The chain couples TRBV20-1 to TRBJ1-1, with D possibly being TRBD1 (6 bases). The germline V gene has CDR1 DFQATT and CDR2 SNEGSKA (reference sequence). This CDR3 contains 11 residues. Deletions cut 2 bases from V and 11 bases from J, with 12 bases between. The CDR3 is CSARPPQGAFF. The CDR3 nucleotides read TGCAGTGCTAGACCCCCCCAGGGGGCTTTCTTT.

The V call is TRBV4-1, the J call TRBJ2-7; possibly TRBD1 for D (5 bases). This CDR3 is 14 amino acids long. Germline CDR1 MGHRA, CDR2 YSYEKL. Trimming cost V 4 bases and J 7 bases, with 17 bases left between them. DNA for the CDR3: TGCGCCAGCAGCCCATATACAGGTCTGGAGGAGCAGTACTTC. It encodes CASSPYTGLEEQYF.

The chain is built from TRBV4-2 and TRBJ2-3; 10 bases map to TRBD1. Germline V gives CDR1 LGHNA, CDR2 YNFKEQ. The CDR3 is 17 residues long. J lost 5 bases, V lost 0 bases, and 8 bases had no gene match. The CDR3: CASSQDLGTGAGDTQYF. The CDR3 coding sequence is TGTGCCAGCAGCCAAGATCTAGGGACAGGGGCAGGAGATACGCAGTATTTT.

This clone was detected only once. J is TRBJ2-1 and V is TRBV20-1; D perhaps matches TRBD1 (5 bases). The CDR3 extends over 12 amino acids. From germline, CDR1 is DFQATT and CDR2 SNEGSKA (reference sequence). The V end was cut by 3 bases, the J end by 9 bases, with 12 bases between. The CDR3, as DNA: TGCAGTGCTAGTCGCGACAGCCCTGAGCAGTTCTTC. This gives the protein CSASRDSPEQFF.

The V call is TRBV18, the J call TRBJ2-5; unclear D gene. Trimming took 5 bases from V and 4 from J, leaving 8 bases between them. Germline values: CDR1 KGHSH, CDR2 LQKENI. This CDR3 spans 12 amino acids. CDR3 sequence (DNA): TGTGCCAGCTCAGGAGTGGGAGAGACCCAGTACTTC. The encoded protein is CASSGVGETQYF.

This clone came up a few times. This chain connects TRBV4-2 to TRBJ2-1; 14 bases line up with TRBD2. The trim removed 6 bases at V and 5 bases at J, leaving 6 bases unmatched. The length of the CDR3 is 16 residues. In germline, CDR1 is LGHNA, CDR2 YNFKEQ. The CDR3 nucleotides are TGTGCCAGCAGTCGGACTAGCGGGGGGTGGGACAATGAGCAGTTCTTC. It encodes CASSRTSGGWDNEQFF.